The 22 T cell receptor beta chains below were found in one sample sequenced in a study of T cell responses to AZD1222 COVID-19 vaccine. The repertoire was sequenced with immunoSEQ multiplex PCR; TCRdb's copy has only in-frame clones and lacks some. This table has about 130,000 clones, about 85% appearing once. The sequencing here drew on peripheral blood, taken on day 0 of AZD1222 vaccination. Receptor source: an adult in good health.

The V and J genes are TRBV6-2 or TRBV6-3 and TRBJ1-6; D is uncertain. Per the germline V gene, CDR1 is MNHEY and CDR2 is SVGEGT. Deletions cut 0 bases from V and 0 bases from J, with 15 bases between. The CDR3 extends over 19 amino acids. As DNA, the CDR3 is TGTGCCAGCAGTTACTCAGGGAAAAAAAGCAGCTCCTATAATTCACCCCTCCACTTT. Amino acid sequence: CASSYSGKKSSSYNSPLHF.

This chain links TRBV28 with TRBJ2-2; TRBD2 is a possible D gene (5 bases). The CDR3 extends over 11 amino acids. Germline loops: CDR1 MDHEN, CDR2 SYDVKM. In DNA form, the CDR3 reads TGTGCAGCTAGCTGGGCCGGGGAGCTGTTTTTT. Its protein product is CAASWAGELFF.

The rearrangement uses TRBV5-1 and TRBJ2-1; TRBD1 matches at 8 bases. In germline, CDR1 is SGHRS, CDR2 YFSETQ. CDR3 size: 15 residues. Losses at the gene ends were 4 bases for V and 4 bases for J; bases not matched to a gene: 7. CDR3 sequence reads: CASSLLTGAYNEQFF. The CDR3 DNA reads as TGCGCCAGCAGCCTTCTGACAGGGGCTTACAATGAGCAGTTCTTC.

The chain carries TRBV24-1 and TRBJ1-1; TRBD1 matches 8 bases. CDR1 and CDR2 from the germline V gene are KGHDR and SFDVKD. The CDR3 totals 14 residues. V was clipped by 4 bases and J by 6 bases; unmatched bases: 6. This CDR3 is CATSEAGGAAEAFF. CDR3 DNA sequence: TGTGCCACCAGTGAAGCAGGGGGCGCCGCTGAAGCTTTCTTT.

The chain carries TRBV9 and TRBJ2-7; 13 positions agree with TRBD2. Germline CDR1 and CDR2: SGDLS and YYNGEE. Trimming removed 1 base from V and 5 bases from J; junction bases left unmatched: 6. CDR3 length: 16 residues. The CDR3 loop is CASSVRTSGSPHEQYF. The CDR3 nucleotides read TGTGCCAGCAGCGTAAGGACTAGCGGGAGTCCCCACGAGCAGTACTTC.

The chain couples TRBV6-5 to TRBJ1-5, with TRBD1 as a possible D gene (5 bases). CDR1 MNHEY and CDR2 SVGAGI come from the germline V gene. V was pared by 5 bases and J by 6 bases, with 14 bases between. The CDR3 loop spans 14 amino acids. The DNA for the CDR3 is TGTGCCAGCAGTCGCGGGGGTGTAAGTCAGCCCCAGCATTTT. Translating it yields CASSRGGVSQPQHF.

The chain joins TRBV6-5 to TRBJ1-2; D ambiguous. The germline V gene encodes CDR1 MNHEY and CDR2 SVGAGI. The CDR3 has 11 amino acids. V was cut by 7 bases and J by 4 bases, with 7 bases left in between. The CDR3 DNA sequence: TGTGCCAGCAAGGCTCTCTATGGCTACACCTTC. Translation: CASKALYGYTF.

The gene calls are TRBV7-2 and TRBJ2-2, with unresolved D. Germline CDR1 reads SGHTA; CDR2 reads FQGNSA. This CDR3 has 15 amino acids. V lost 1 base and J 7 bases, leaving 13 bases between the germline ends. CDR3 sequence: CASSLEVMSSGELFF. The CDR3 DNA sequence: TGTGCCAGCAGCTTAGAAGTTATGAGCAGCGGGGAGCTGTTTTTT.

Here the CDR3 reads CASSPLVGSGGVYNEQFF. For the CDR3, the DNA is TGCGCCAGCAGCCCCCTCGTTGGTAGCGGGGGGGTTTACAATGAGCAGTTCTTC. The genes are TRBV4-3 and TRBJ2-1, with 11 bases aligning to TRBD2. Germline loops: CDR1 LGHNA, CDR2 YSLEER. CDR3 size: 18 residues. Losses at the gene ends were 4 bases for V and 4 bases for J; bases not matched to a gene: 12.

This chain connects TRBV7-6 to TRBJ2-1; possible D gene TRBD1, 5 bases. Germline values: CDR1 SGHVS, CDR2 FNYEAQ. This CDR3 contains 11 residues. The germline V and J ends were trimmed by 8 bases and 6 bases, with 8 bases remaining between them. Here the CDR3 reads CASGAVNEQFF. CDR3 nucleotides: TGTGCCAGCGGGGCGGTCAATGAGCAGTTCTTC.

The chain recombines TRBV2 with TRBJ1-3, with D perhaps matching TRBD1 (6 bases). The CDR3 loop spans 15 amino acids. Germline V gene lookup returns CDR1 SNHLY and CDR2 FYNNEI. V was clipped by 6 bases and J by 0 bases, with 12 bases between them. The CDR3 region is CASREGTHSGNTIYF. In DNA, the CDR3 is TGTGCCAGCAGGGAGGGGACACACTCTGGAAACACCATATATTTT.

The chain links TRBV4-1 to TRBJ1-4; D is perhaps TRBD1 (6 bases). V lost 4 bases and J 7 bases, leaving 16 bases between the germline ends. Germline V gene sequence: CDR1 MGHRA, CDR2 YSYEKL. There are 15 residues in the CDR3. CDR3 nucleotide sequence: TGCGCCAGCAGCCGGGGGACACACCGCGGTGAAAAACTGTTTTTT. Its protein is CASSRGTHRGEKLFF.

V and J are TRBV12-3 or TRBV12-4 and TRBJ2-1; perhaps TRBD2 as D (5 bases). The length of the CDR3 is 13 residues. V lost 3 bases and J lost 8, with 11 bases in between. The chain's CDR3 is CASSFSRGDEQFF. The CDR3 DNA reads as TGTGCCAGCAGTTTTAGTCGGGGAGATGAGCAGTTCTTC.

The V call is TRBV7-8, the J call TRBJ2-7; 15 nucleotides agree with TRBD2. V lost 4 bases and J lost 4; bases outside the gene matches: 11. CDR3 length: 18 amino acids. Germline lookup yields CDR1 SGHVS and CDR2 FQNEAQ. The DNA of the CDR3 is TGTGCCAGCAGCTCCTGGACTAGCGGGGGGGCCACACCGTACGAGCAGTACTTC. Encoded protein: CASSSWTSGGATPYEQYF.

The genes are TRBV12-3 or TRBV12-4 and TRBJ1-6; D might be TRBD1 (5 bases). This CDR3 has 13 residues. The V end was cut by 7 bases, the J end by 7 bases, with 11 bases between. CDR3 DNA: TGTGCCAGCAAACGACAGTCGAATTCACCCCTCCACTTT. Translated, it gives CASKRQSNSPLHF.

The CDR3 nucleotides are TGTGCCAGCAGCTTAGGTGGACGCCTCGTACCCCCCGAGCAGTACTTC. It translates to CASSLGGRLVPPEQYF. The chain joins TRBV7-9 to TRBJ2-7; D not resolved. Per the germline V gene, CDR1 is SEHNR and CDR2 is FQNEAQ (reference sequence). This CDR3 contains 16 residues. The V and J ends lost 1 base and 6 bases respectively, with 19 bases between them.

V is TRBV7-6 and J is TRBJ1-1; no reliable D call. CDR1 is SGHVS and CDR2 is FNYEAQ in the germline V gene. Trimming left V 6 bases short and J 1 base short, with 9 bases between. The CDR3 is made up of 13 amino acids. CDR3 amino acids: CASSYTANTEAFF. The CDR3 DNA sequence: TGTGCCAGCAGTTACACAGCGAACACTGAAGCTTTCTTT.

In this sample, this clone turned up once. The chain is built from TRBV19 and TRBJ2-1; D possibly corresponds to TRBD1 (5 bases). Trimming removed 5 bases at V and 0 bases at J, with 14 bases between. This CDR3 spans 16 amino acids. From germline, CDR1 is LNHDA and CDR2 SQIVND (reference sequence). As DNA, the CDR3 is TGTGCCAGTAGTCCAACAGGCCTTAGCTCCTACAATGAGCAGTTCTTC. Translating it yields CASSPTGLSSYNEQFF. The full variable domain, with the rest looked up from reference TRBV19 and TRBJ2-1, is DGGITQSPKYLFRKEGQNVTLSCEQNLNHDAMYWYRQDPGQGLRLIYYSQIVNDFQKGDIAEGYSVSREKKESFPLTVTSAQKNPTAFYLCASSPTGLSSYNEQFFGPGTRLTVL.

The rearrangement joins TRBV6-4 to TRBJ1-2; perhaps TRBD1 as D (5 bases). Germline-derived CDR1 and CDR2 are MRHNA and SNTAGT. The length of the CDR3 is 13 residues. Trimming stripped 4 bases from V and 4 bases from J, with 10 bases between. CDR3 nucleotide sequence: TGTGCCAGCAGTGTCAGGGTCGGCTATGGCTACACCTTC. Protein product: CASSVRVGYGYTF.

A few counts support this clone. The chain is built from TRBV14 and TRBJ2-1; 9 bases line up with TRBD1. Germline V gene lookup returns CDR1 SGHDN and CDR2 FVKESK. The CDR3 contains 18 residues. The ends lost 2 bases at V and 4 bases at J; junction bases unmatched: 12. The CDR3 sequence is CASSQPGTGTNAYNEQFF. In DNA, the CDR3 is TGTGCCAGCAGCCAACCCGGGACAGGGACCAATGCGTACAATGAGCAGTTCTTC.

The J gene is TRBJ2-5, the V gene TRBV12-3 or TRBV12-4, with a weak D call TRBD1 (7 bases). V was shortened by 5 bases and J by 8 bases, with 12 bases between the two germline ends. This CDR3 region has 12 residues. The chain's CDR3 is CASSRQGGTQYF. The CDR3 DNA reads as TGTGCCAGCAGTAGACAGGGAGGAACCCAGTACTTC.

The chain couples TRBV11-3 to TRBJ2-2, with 7 bases identical to TRBD1. Germline loops: CDR1 SGHNT, CDR2 YENEEA. With 5 bases clipped from V and 0 bases from J, the junction kept 3 bases outside the gene matches. The CDR3 consists of 15 residues. The CDR3 region is CASSKQGTNTGELFF. CDR3 coding DNA: TGTGCCAGCAGCAAACAGGGGACGAACACCGGGGAGCTGTTTTTT.